The entry that follows covers one T cell receptor beta chain sequence. Mismatch with germline at one junction end may stem from a read error. This sample is drawn from a study of blood T cell repertoires in COVID-19. TCRdb's table, derived via immunoSEQ multiplex PCR, lists solely in-frame clones and lacks some. The sample shows over 250,000 clones, around 91% of them seen only once. The CDR3 is made up of 14 amino acids. Germline CDR1 SGHAT, CDR2 FQNNGV. V usage is TRBV11-2 and J usage is TRBJ2-7, with TRBD2 as a possible D gene (5 bases). Sample: peripheral blood. The sequence came from a woman in her fifties or sixties with acute or convalescent COVID-19. CDR3 loop: CANSLRSGIYEQYF. CDR3 nucleotide sequence: TGTGCCAACAGCCTGAGGTCGGGGATTTACGAGCAGTACTTC.